These T cell receptor beta chains were read from a single sample in a study of T cell responses to AZD1222 COVID-19 vaccine. The assay was immunoSEQ multiplex PCR, and TCRdb's table has in-frame clones only and misses some. The sample includes approximately 130,000 clones, 75% to 90% of them seen just once. Sequenced here: peripheral blood, sampled on day 0 of AZD1222 vaccination. The source of these receptors is an adult in good health. Both conserved end residues are part of each CDR3. The D gene is left open where the match is weak. A row's size may be missing; if present it is once, few, many or a size class.

>-|-|TRBV6-5|TRBJ2-5
TGTGCCAGCAGTTACTCGACCGGGTGGGAGACCCAGTACTTC
CASSYSTGWETQYF
>TRBD2|-|TRBV30|TRBJ2-3
TGTGCCTGGAGTGCGGGACTAGCCAACACAGATACGCAGTATTTT
CAWSAGLANTDTQYF
>-|-|TRBV18|TRBJ2-2
TGTGCCAGCTCACCACGGCTAGGTGACACCGGGGAGCTGTTTTTT
CASSPRLGDTGELFF
>-|few|TRBV7-6|TRBJ1-2
TGTGCCAGCAGCTTATACCCTAACTATGGCTACACCTTC
CASSLYPNYGYTF
>-|once|TRBV6-6|TRBJ2-5
TGTGCCAGCAGCACGACAGGAATTAAAGAGACCCAGTACTTC
CASSTTGIKETQYF
>TRBD2|-|TRBV4-1|TRBJ2-7
TGCGCCAGCAGCCAAGCGAACTCACAGGGACTAGACGAGCAGTACTTC
CASSQANSQGLDEQYF
>-|-|TRBV19|TRBJ1-5
TGTGCCAGTAGTATGGAGACAGCCATCAATCAGCCCCAGCATTTT
CASSMETAINQPQHF
>-|-|TRBV30|TRBJ1-1
TGTGCCTGGAGTGTACGCCCGTCGAGCACTGAAGCTTTCTTT
CAWSVRPSSTEAFF
>-|-|TRBV6-5|TRBJ1-5
TGTGCCAGCAGTTACTCGAGAAGTAGCAATCAGCCCCAGCATTTT
CASSYSRSSNQPQHF
>-|-|TRBV20-1|TRBJ2-5
TGCAGTGCTAGTCCCCAGCGTGAGACCCAGTACTTC
CSASPQRETQYF
>-|few|TRBV4-1|TRBJ2-7
TGCGCCAGCAGCCAAGATGTATACCTAAGAGGGGAGCAGTACTTC
CASSQDVYLRGEQYF
>-|-|TRBV3-1/TRBV3-2|TRBJ2-5
TGTGCCAGCAGCCAGGGGCGCCCGCGGGAGACCCAGTACTTC
CASSQGRPRETQYF
>-|-|TRBV7-9|TRBJ2-7
TGTGCCAGCAGCCCCGATGGGTGGTACTACGAGCAGTACTTC
CASSPDGWYYEQYF
>-|-|TRBV5-1|TRBJ1-3
TGCGCCAGCAGCTTGGATACAGGAAGGGTCGACACCATATATTTT
CASSLDTGRVDTIYF
>-|-|TRBV7-2|TRBJ2-7
TGTGCCAGCAGCCCTCCACTAGGCAGGGGCGGGTACGAGCAGTACTTC
CASSPPLGRGGYEQYF
>-|once|TRBV2|TRBJ2-1
TGTGCCCTCAGCGGTATTCTGAGCTCCTACAATGAGCAGTTCTTC
CALSGILSSYNEQFF
>-|-|TRBV28|TRBJ1-5
TGTGCCAGCAGCGACAATCAGCCCCAGCATTTT
CASSDNQPQHF
>-|-|TRBV27|TRBJ1-3
TGTGCCAGCAGTTTACCTGGAAACACCATATATTTT
CASSLPGNTIYF
>-|-|TRBV28|TRBJ1-2
TGTGCCAGCAGTTTAATGACAGTTCTTGGCTACACCTTC
CASSLMTVLGYTF
>-|-|TRBV10-3|TRBJ2-1
TGTGCCATCAGTGCCGGGGGGCATGAGCAGTTCTTC
CAISAGGHEQFF
>-|-|TRBV7-8|TRBJ2-7
TGTGCTTCCAGCTTAAATAGGTTCTCCTACGAGCAGTACTTC
CASSLNRFSYEQYF
>-|-|TRBV7-9|TRBJ1-1
TGTGCCAGCAGCTTCCCCGGACGGGGCACTGAAGCTTTCTTT
CASSFPGRGTEAFF
>TRBD1|-|TRBV6-5|TRBJ1-5
TGTGCCAGCAGTTACTCGTCAGGGGGCGGTCAGCCCCAGCATTTT
CASSYSSGGGQPQHF
>TRBD1|-|TRBV6-1|TRBJ1-2
TGTGCCAGCAGTGAAGCGCCGGGACAGTCCTATGGCTACACCTTC
CASSEAPGQSYGYTF
>-|-|TRBV25-1|TRBJ2-1
TGTGCCAGCAGTGAACTACCTCAGGGAGGATCCTACAATGAGCAGTTCTTC
CASSELPQGGSYNEQFF
>TRBD1|-|TRBV30|TRBJ2-7
TGTGCCTCCTCCACAGGGGGCTCTTACGAGCAGTACTTC
CASSTGGSYEQYF
>TRBD1|few|TRBV19|TRBJ1-5
TGTGCCAGTAAGGACAGGCACAATCAGCCCCAGCATTTT
CASKDRHNQPQHF
>TRBD2|-|TRBV3-1/TRBV3-2|TRBJ2-4
TGTGCCAGCAGCCATTGGACTAGCGGGGACATTCAGTACTTC
CASSHWTSGDIQYF
>TRBD1|once|TRBV2|TRBJ1-3
TGTGCCAGCAGGCGACAGGGGAGCGCTGGAAACACCATATATTTT
CASRRQGSAGNTIYF
>-|-|TRBV5-1|TRBJ2-1
TGCGCCAGCACCAGAGTCGGTGGAACCAGTAATGAGCAGTTCTTC
CASTRVGGTSNEQFF
>TRBD2|-|TRBV5-1|TRBJ2-5
TGCGCCAGCAGCTTGGCGCTTCGCGGGGGGGCGGGAGAGACCCAGTACTTC
CASSLALRGGAGETQYF
>TRBD2|-|TRBV29-1|TRBJ2-1
TGCAGCGGTGGGACTAGAACGGTCAATGAGCAGTTCTTC
CSGGTRTVNEQFF
>-|once|TRBV3-1/TRBV3-2|TRBJ2-7
TGTGCCAGCAGCCCCGGTAGAGGGGGACATCTGTACTTC
CASSPGRGGHLYF
>-|few|TRBV4-3|TRBJ2-7
TGCGCCAGCAGCCAAGAACGGGTAAACGAGCAGTACTTC
CASSQERVNEQYF
>TRBD2|-|TRBV7-8|TRBJ2-3
TGTGCCAGCAGCTTAAGGGCTAGCGGGGGGGGCGTTGGTTGGTATTTT
CASSLRASGGGVGWYF
>TRBD1|-|TRBV9|TRBJ1-2
TGTGCCAGCAGCGTAGGGGCAGGGGGCAGAGGCTATGGCTACACCTTC
CASSVGAGGRGYGYTF
>-|once|TRBV9|TRBJ2-4
TGTGCCAGCAGCGTTCGGACAGAAGGAGACATTCAGTACTTC
CASSVRTEGDIQYF
>-|-|TRBV2|TRBJ2-5
TGTGCCAGCAGTGACGTGACAGTCAGAGAGACCCAGTACTTC
CASSDVTVRETQYF
>TRBD1|-|TRBV14|TRBJ2-1
TGTGCCAGCGGGGGACAGACGCAGTTCTTC
CASGGQTQFF
>-|-|TRBV4-1|TRBJ2-1
TGCGCCAGCAGCCCGATGGGGAGCCACAATGAGCAGTTCTTC
CASSPMGSHNEQFF
>-|-|TRBV3-1/TRBV3-2|TRBJ2-1
TGTGCCAGCAGCCAAGCAGTCCGGGGGCAGTTCTTC
CASSQAVRGQFF
>TRBD2|-|TRBV30|TRBJ2-5
TGTGCCTGGAGTCTGACTAGCGGGAGGGCCGGAGAGACCCAGTACTTC
CAWSLTSGRAGETQYF
>TRBD2|-|TRBV6-6|TRBJ2-3
TGTGCCAGCAGACCTAAAGGGACTAGCGGGGGCGATACGCAGTATTTT
CASRPKGTSGGDTQYF
>TRBD2|-|TRBV20-1|TRBJ2-7
TGCAGTGCTAGTTCGTCTAGCGGGAGCTACGAGCAGTACTTC
CSASSSSGSYEQYF
>TRBD1|-|TRBV6-2/TRBV6-3|TRBJ1-5
TGTGCCAGCAGTTTCTTATCCGGGACAGGGGCTCAGCCCCAGCATTTT
CASSFLSGTGAQPQHF
>TRBD2|once|TRBV11-3|TRBJ2-5
TGTGCCAGCAGCCCCAGACTAGCGGGCGGACCCCAAGAGACCCAGTACTTC
CASSPRLAGGPQETQYF
>-|-|TRBV3-1/TRBV3-2|TRBJ1-1
TGTGCCAGCAGCCAAGTGCCGAACACTGAAGCTTTCTTT
CASSQVPNTEAFF
>TRBD1|-|TRBV6-5|TRBJ1-2
TGTGCCAGCAGTTTGGGACAGGGCTTCTATGGCTACACCTTC
CASSLGQGFYGYTF
>-|few|TRBV19|TRBJ2-2
TGTGCCACCACTAACCCGAACACCGGGGAGCTGTTTTTT
CATTNPNTGELFF
>-|-|TRBV19|TRBJ1-3
TGTGCCAGTACCCTGGGGGGTACAGGCCACTCTGGAAACACCATATATTTT
CASTLGGTGHSGNTIYF
>-|-|TRBV7-9|TRBJ2-5
TGTGCCAGCAGCGGCCTCAGTCCGGGACTCGCGTACCAAGAGACCCAGTACTTC
CASSGLSPGLAYQETQYF
>TRBD2|once|TRBV7-9|TRBJ2-7
TGTGCCAGCAGCCCCCTCCGGGCAGAACTAGCGGGAGGGCGGGGGGAGCAGTACTTC
CASSPLRAELAGGRGEQYF
>-|-|TRBV7-2|TRBJ2-1
TGTGCCAGCAGCAAAGGAGGGCGGGGCCATGAGCAGTTCTTC
CASSKGGRGHEQFF
>-|-|TRBV5-1|TRBJ1-1
TGCGCCAGCAGCAAAACGGACGGTTCAGCGGCCACTGAAGCTTTCTTT
CASSKTDGSAATEAFF
>-|-|TRBV9|TRBJ1-2
TGTGCCAGCAGCGTAGACTTTAGGCAGAGCTACACCTTC
CASSVDFRQSYTF